The rows below give T cell receptor beta chains drawn from one sample of a study of memory CD4+ T cells and cytomegalovirus serostatus. Profiled with immunoSEQ multiplex PCR; TCRdb holds only in-frame clones, not every one. Of around 60,000 clones in the sample, 82% were seen once. The sample consisted of memory CD4+ T cells from blood. Receptors originate from an adult in good health and CMV-seronegative. Some clones in this sample may be carry-over from other donors' samples. The CDR3 runs from the conserved cysteine through the conserved F or W. A D gene is named only where the DNA matches it firmly. A clone size is listed for some rows: how often the clone was seen (once, few, many), or a class if it is expanded.

V gene,J gene,D gene,clone size,CDR3 protein,CDR3 DNA
TRBV4-1,TRBJ2-3,-,-,CASSREGRRGTDTQYF,TGCGCCAGCAGCCGCGAGGGGAGAAGAGGCACAGATACGCAGTATTTT
TRBV6-6,TRBJ2-7,TRBD1,-,CASTSITGGTFYEQYF,TGTGCCAGCACCTCAATAACAGGGGGGACCTTCTACGAGCAGTACTTC
TRBV13,TRBJ1-2,-,-,CASSLQSTYGYTF,TGTGCCAGCAGCCTACAAAGTACCTATGGCTACACCTTC
TRBV18,TRBJ1-3,-,-,CASSEGSYSGNTIYF,TGTGCCAGCTCGGAGGGGTCTTACTCTGGAAACACCATATATTTT
TRBV19,TRBJ1-6,-,-,CASSPSQVNSPLHF,TGTGCCAGTAGTCCCTCCCAAGTAAATTCACCCCTCCACTTT
TRBV5-6,TRBJ2-5,TRBD2,-,CASSFTTGLAVQETQYF,TGTGCCAGCAGCTTCACGACAGGACTAGCGGTACAAGAGACCCAGTACTTC
TRBV5-1,TRBJ1-1,-,-,CASSWGWVGGTNTEAFF,TGCGCCAGCAGCTGGGGGTGGGTCGGGGGTACGAACACTGAAGCTTTCTTT
TRBV18,TRBJ1-1,-,-,CASSPAGLNTEAFF,TGTGCCAGCTCACCTGCAGGGTTGAACACTGAAGCTTTCTTT
TRBV18,TRBJ2-1,TRBD2,-,CASSPRTSGNNEQFF,TGTGCCAGCTCACCAAGGACTAGCGGAAACAATGAGCAGTTCTTC
TRBV6-5,TRBJ1-5,-,few,CASRPTGQQPQHF,TGTGCCAGCAGACCGACAGGTCAGCAGCCCCAGCATTTT
TRBV7-8,TRBJ1-2,-,-,CASSSGAGNYGYTF,TGTGCCAGCAGCTCCGGGGCGGGAAACTATGGCTACACCTTC
TRBV6-5,TRBJ1-2,TRBD1,-,CASRRGTAADYTF,TGTGCCAGCAGAAGGGGGACAGCAGCGGACTACACCTTC
TRBV6-1,TRBJ2-3,-,-,CASSEGGYTQYF,TGTGCCAGCAGTGAGGGTGGGTATACGCAGTATTTT
TRBV7-3,TRBJ2-5,TRBD2,once,CASSPRGTSGPQETQYF,TGTGCCAGCAGCCCCCGCGGGACTAGCGGGCCACAAGAGACCCAGTACTTC
TRBV6-5,TRBJ2-3,-,-,CASQGRHLLTDTQYF,TGTGCCAGCCAAGGGCGACACCTTCTCACAGATACGCAGTATTTT
TRBV4-1,TRBJ1-4,-,-,CASSPPGGVQANEKLFF,TGCGCCAGCAGCCCCCCGGGCGGGGTACAAGCTAATGAAAAACTGTTTTTT
TRBV7-6,TRBJ2-3,TRBD2,-,CASSSGGDTQYF,TGTGCCAGCAGCTCGGGGGGGGATACGCAGTATTTT
TRBV28,TRBJ2-5,TRBD2,once,CASSPGGGERETQYF,TGTGCCAGCAGTCCCGGCGGGGGGGAGAGAGAGACCCAGTACTTC
TRBV5-6,TRBJ1-4,-,-,CASSLRQPNEKLFF,TGTGCCAGCAGCTTGCGGCAGCCTAATGAAAAACTGTTTTTT
TRBV11-2,TRBJ2-2,-,-,CASSLLGSTNTGELFF,TGTGCCAGCAGCTTATTAGGGTCGACGAACACCGGGGAGCTGTTTTTT
TRBV5-1,TRBJ2-1,TRBD2,-,CASTYTTLAGGGNEQFF,TGCGCCAGCACCTACACCACCCTAGCGGGAGGCGGGAATGAGCAGTTCTTC
TRBV28,TRBJ1-2,-,-,CASSFSTARYGYTF,TGTGCCAGCAGTTTCTCGACAGCTCGCTATGGCTACACCTTC
TRBV4-1,TRBJ2-3,-,once,CASSQGKAFSGTDTQYF,TGCGCCAGCAGCCAAGGGAAAGCCTTCTCTGGCACAGATACGCAGTATTTT
TRBV7-9,TRBJ1-6,-,-,CASSTLGENSPLHF,TGTGCCAGCAGTACCCTAGGGGAGAATTCACCCCTCCACTTT
TRBV7-2,TRBJ1-4,TRBD1,-,CASSQGARGEKLFF,TGTGCCAGCAGCCAGGGGGCCCGAGGTGAAAAACTGTTTTTT
TRBV7-7,TRBJ2-2,-,-,CASSFSAGRNTGELFF,TGTGCTAGCAGCTTTTCGGCGGGACGAAACACCGGGGAGCTGTTTTTT
TRBV7-9,TRBJ1-2,TRBD1,-,CASSQGQGAVGYTF,TGTGCCAGCAGCCAGGGACAGGGGGCTGTTGGCTACACCTTC
TRBV9,TRBJ1-1,-,once,CASSASDGSFLTEAFF,TGTGCCAGCAGCGCATCGGACGGGAGTTTCTTGACTGAAGCTTTCTTT
TRBV27,TRBJ1-1,-,-,CASSFTGNTEAFF,TGTGCCAGCAGTTTCACAGGAAACACTGAAGCTTTCTTT
TRBV15,TRBJ1-3,-,-,CATSTGDGNTIYF,TGTGCCACCAGCACAGGGGACGGAAACACCATATATTTT
TRBV28,TRBJ1-6,-,few,CASSLIVGQHSIHF,TGTGCCAGCAGTTTGATTGTTGGGCAGCACTCCATCCACTTT
TRBV10-1,TRBJ2-1,-,-,CAISRAGEQFF,TGCGCCATCTCGAGGGCGGGGGAGCAGTTCTTC
TRBV7-9,TRBJ2-3,TRBD1,-,CASSFGSGTGGADTQYF,TGTGCCAGCAGCTTTGGGTCCGGGACAGGGGGCGCAGATACGCAGTATTTT
TRBV5-5,TRBJ2-7,-,-,CASGSISEQYF,TGTGCCAGCGGGAGTATCTCCGAGCAGTACTTC
TRBV7-8,TRBJ2-1,TRBD2,-,CASSLVVAGGPKDEQFF,TGTGCCAGCAGCTTAGTTGTAGCGGGAGGGCCTAAAGATGAGCAGTTCTTC
TRBV2,TRBJ2-1,TRBD1,-,CASLQDRAYNEQFF,TGTGCCAGCTTGCAGGACAGGGCCTACAATGAGCAGTTCTTC
TRBV6-5,TRBJ2-7,-,once,CASSYSGGREQYF,TGTGCCAGCAGTTACTCGGGAGGTCGCGAGCAGTACTTC
TRBV29-1,TRBJ1-1,-,-,CSVLRPLTNTEAFF,TGCAGCGTCCTCCGGCCCCTTACAAACACTGAAGCTTTCTTT
TRBV28,TRBJ1-1,-,-,CASSWAGSMNTEAFF,TGTGCCAGCAGTTGGGCCGGGTCTATGAACACTGAAGCTTTCTTT
TRBV15,TRBJ2-3,-,-,CATSRDYTDTQYF,TGTGCCACCAGCAGAGACTACACTGATACGCAGTATTTT
TRBV11-2,TRBJ2-7,TRBD1,-,CASSYLTGGRDEQYF,TGTGCCAGCAGCTACCTGACAGGGGGTCGGGACGAGCAGTACTTC
TRBV28,TRBJ2-1,-,-,CASSFRSSPDNEQFF,TGTGCCAGCAGTTTTCGTTCGAGCCCGGACAATGAGCAGTTCTTC
TRBV6-4,TRBJ2-3,-,-,CASSAGGLADTQYF,TGTGCCAGCAGTGCGGGGGGCCTGGCAGATACGCAGTATTTT
TRBV18,TRBJ1-1,-,-,CASSPGRTEAFF,TGTGCCAGCTCACCCGGACGAACTGAAGCTTTCTTT
TRBV27,TRBJ2-3,TRBD2,-,CASSPSFLGLAGVGTQYF,TGTGCCAGCAGCCCCAGTTTCCTGGGACTAGCGGGAGTTGGTACGCAGTATTTT
TRBV5-1,TRBJ2-1,-,-,CASGSYGGNYNEQFF,TGCGCCAGTGGATCATACGGGGGAAACTACAATGAGCAGTTCTTC
TRBV19,TRBJ1-5,TRBD1,-,CASSIRGTGARGNQPQHF,TGTGCCAGTAGTATTAGGGGAACAGGGGCCAGGGGCAATCAGCCCCAGCATTTT
TRBV7-9,TRBJ2-1,-,once,CASSLAWPENEQFF,TGTGCCAGCAGCTTAGCGTGGCCTGAAAATGAGCAGTTCTTC
TRBV2,TRBJ1-2,-,-,CASSEHVDFGYTF,TGTGCCAGCAGTGAACATGTGGATTTTGGCTACACCTTC
TRBV27,TRBJ2-2,-,few,CASSLNRVTGELFF,TGTGCCAGCAGTTTGAACAGGGTCACCGGGGAGCTGTTTTTT
TRBV18,TRBJ1-3,-,-,CASSPGQLNSGNTIYF,TGTGCCAGCTCACCAGGACAGCTTAATTCTGGAAACACCATATATTTT